This T cell receptor (beta chain) stems from a study of regulatory T cells in long-lasting Graves disease. Notes on the study in general: Newly diagnosed disease favored TRBV20-1 and TRBJ2-1 over persistent disease. Public clonotype sharing was higher in persistent than newly diagnosed patients.

Germline loops: CDR1 SNHLY, CDR2 FYNNEI. The CDR3 length is 15 residues. J lost 7 bases, V lost 6 bases, and 11 bases had no gene match. This clonotype was seen many times. Its antigen is undetermined. CDR3 regions were amplified by Arm-PCR using iRepertoire HTBI primers to build TCR beta libraries. MiXCR, run by TCRdb on the multiplex PCR reads, gives a single entry per CDR3 protein. The sample consists of 500,000 or so distinct CDR3 sequences, roughly 15% of them appearing once. Described time point: newly diagnosed GD, antithyroid drugs for less than 3 months. RNA from PBMCs was the source of the TCR library. Graves' disease diagnosis relied on American Thyroid Association guidelines. EDTA tubes were used for drawing nine milliliters of peripheral blood. The sample was also linked to a second study, of T cells in Graves' hyperthyroidism and ophthalmopathy.

The chain uses TRBV2 and TRBJ2-1; 8 nucleotides align to TRBD2. The TCR sequence derives from a woman aged 45 to 65 with Graves disease. The starting material was peripheral blood mononuclear cells (PBMCs), obtained at new diagnosis, from a patient treated with antithyroid drugs. DNA for the CDR3: TGTGCCAGCAGCGCACCGGGACTAGTCCGGAATGAGCAGTTCTTC. Protein product: CASSAPGLVRNEQFF.